Sequencing of this T cell receptor (beta chain) was carried out in a study of T cells in Graves' hyperthyroidism and ophthalmopathy. Study-wide context: At initial diagnosis, before any treatment had begun, peripheral blood was obtained.

Patients showing uncontrolled infection, other autoimmune disease, pregnancy or lactation were ineligible. PBMCs stemmed from 8.5 to 10 ml fresh peripheral blood. V lost 7 bases and J 0 bases, leaving 5 bases between the germline ends. CDR3 size: 12 residues. CDR1 ENHRY and CDR2 SYGVKD come from the germline V gene. It was RNA transcripts that yielded the amplified TCR beta CDR3 regions. Carried out on the TCR CDR3, a first-round RT-PCR used the HTBI primer set. Each CDR3 protein is one row after TCRdb ran MiXCR on the multiplex PCR reads. Of approximately 560,000 distinct CDR3 sequences listed, about 15% are singletons. This clonotype turned up a few times. The antigen remains undetermined. Study-wide results and limits: Ophthalmopathy was model-predicted a median around seven months pre-onset.

The clonotype originates from a woman aged 30 to 39 with Graves' hyperthyroidism. Sequencing was carried out using blood. The V call is TRBV10-3, the J call TRBJ2-3; D gene unclear. Here the CDR3 DNA reads TGTGCCATCAACCTCAGCACAGATACGCAGTATTTT. Translation: CAINLSTDTQYF.